A selection of T cell receptor beta chains follows, all from one sample in a study of immune evolution from preneoplasia to lung adenocarcinoma. TCRdb's copy holds only in-frame clones and misses some; the assay was immunoSEQ multiplex PCR. The data contain a few thousand clones, 85% of them singletons. The sequencing sample was made of FFPE invasive lung adenocarcinoma tissue. These receptors all stem from a person aged 45 to 59 with lung adenocarcinoma. The CDR3 runs from the conserved cysteine through the conserved F or W. D genes are given only for firm matches. Expanded clones are given a class, and other clones once, few, many or no size at all.

D gene: -
J gene: TRBJ2-5
V gene: TRBV30
clone size: -
CDR3 DNA: TGTGCCTGGATAACAGCCGAGGAGACCCAGTACTTC
CDR3 protein: CAWITAEETQYF

D gene: -
J gene: TRBJ2-1
V gene: TRBV6-5
clone size: -
CDR3 DNA: TGTGCCAGCAGTTCCCCTGGGACTCCAAGGCAGTTCTTC
CDR3 protein: CASSSPGTPRQFF

D gene: -
J gene: TRBJ1-5
V gene: TRBV14
clone size: -
CDR3 DNA: TGTGCCAGCAGCCAGTCGGGAAATCAGCCCCAGCATTTT
CDR3 protein: CASSQSGNQPQHF

D gene: TRBD2
J gene: TRBJ2-1
V gene: TRBV6-1
clone size: -
CDR3 DNA: TGTGCCAGCATCCTTAGCGGGAGCTCCTACAATGAGCAGTTCTTC
CDR3 protein: CASILSGSSYNEQFF

D gene: -
J gene: TRBJ1-5
V gene: TRBV28
clone size: -
CDR3 DNA: TGTGCCAGCAGTTTATGGTCCATCAATCAGCCCCAGCATTTT
CDR3 protein: CASSLWSINQPQHF

D gene: -
J gene: TRBJ2-5
V gene: TRBV19
clone size: -
CDR3 DNA: TGTGCCAGTAGTATGGCAATGGACAGTGCAAGATTGACCCAGTACTTC
CDR3 protein: CASSMAMDSARLTQYF

D gene: -
J gene: TRBJ2-7
V gene: TRBV10-2
clone size: -
CDR3 DNA: TGCGCCAGCAGCCCCTCCTACGAGCAGTACTTC
CDR3 protein: CASSPSYEQYF

D gene: TRBD1
J gene: TRBJ1-1
V gene: TRBV6-5
clone size: once
CDR3 DNA: TGTGCCAGCAGTTACACGGGGACAGGTGAAGCTTTCTTT
CDR3 protein: CASSYTGTGEAFF

D gene: -
J gene: TRBJ1-4
V gene: TRBV6-5
clone size: few
CDR3 DNA: TGTGCCAGCAGTACAGGGTTGATTGAAAAACTGTTTTTT
CDR3 protein: CASSTGLIEKLFF

D gene: -
J gene: TRBJ2-6
V gene: TRBV6-1
clone size: -
CDR3 DNA: TGTGCCAGCAGTACCTCGGGAGCTGGGGCCAACGTCCTGACTTTC
CDR3 protein: CASSTSGAGANVLTF

D gene: TRBD2
J gene: TRBJ2-5
V gene: TRBV5-1
clone size: -
CDR3 DNA: TGCGCCAGCAGCCTGACTAGCGGGAATGGACAGACCCAGTACTTC
CDR3 protein: CASSLTSGNGQTQYF